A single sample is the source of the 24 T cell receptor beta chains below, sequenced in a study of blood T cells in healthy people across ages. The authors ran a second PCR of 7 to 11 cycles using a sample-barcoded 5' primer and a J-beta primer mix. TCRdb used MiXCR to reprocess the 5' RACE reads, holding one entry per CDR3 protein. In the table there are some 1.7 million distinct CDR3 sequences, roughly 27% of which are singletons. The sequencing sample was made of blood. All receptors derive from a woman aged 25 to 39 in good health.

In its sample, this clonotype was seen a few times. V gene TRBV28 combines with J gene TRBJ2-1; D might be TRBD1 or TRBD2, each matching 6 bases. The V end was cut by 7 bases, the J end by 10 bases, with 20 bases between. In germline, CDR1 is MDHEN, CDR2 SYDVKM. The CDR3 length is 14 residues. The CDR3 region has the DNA TGTGCCAGCACCCCCTCCCGGGGGCTTGCGGAGCAGTTCTTC. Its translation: CASTPSRGLAEQFF.

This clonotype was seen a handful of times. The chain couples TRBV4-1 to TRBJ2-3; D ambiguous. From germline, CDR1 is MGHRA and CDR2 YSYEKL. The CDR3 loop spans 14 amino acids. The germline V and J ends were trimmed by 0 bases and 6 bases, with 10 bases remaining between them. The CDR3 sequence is CASSQDVYGDTQYF. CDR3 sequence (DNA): TGCGCCAGCAGCCAAGATGTATACGGGGATACGCAGTATTTT.

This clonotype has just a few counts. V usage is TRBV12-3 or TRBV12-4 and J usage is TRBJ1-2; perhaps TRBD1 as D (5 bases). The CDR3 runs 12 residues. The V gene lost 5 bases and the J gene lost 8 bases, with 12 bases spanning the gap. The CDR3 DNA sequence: TGTGCCAGCAGTCCGGGACTGTTGGGCTACACCTTC. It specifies CASSPGLLGYTF.

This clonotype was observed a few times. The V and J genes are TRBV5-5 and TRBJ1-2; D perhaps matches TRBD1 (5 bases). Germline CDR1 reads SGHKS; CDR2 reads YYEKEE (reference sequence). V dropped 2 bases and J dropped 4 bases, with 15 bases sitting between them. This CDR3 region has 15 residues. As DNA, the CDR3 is TGTGCCAGCAGCTTAAGGCAGGGAGGTGTCTATGGCTACACCTTC. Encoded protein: CASSLRQGGVYGYTF.

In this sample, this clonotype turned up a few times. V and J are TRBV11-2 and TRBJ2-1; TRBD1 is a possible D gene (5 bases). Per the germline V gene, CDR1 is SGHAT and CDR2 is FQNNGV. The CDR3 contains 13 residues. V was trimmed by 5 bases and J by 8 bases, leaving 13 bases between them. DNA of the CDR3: TGTGCCAGCAGCCCTCAGGGTTTGGATGAGCAGTTCTTC. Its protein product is CASSPQGLDEQFF. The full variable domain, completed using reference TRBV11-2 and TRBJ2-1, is EAGVAQSPRYKIIEKRQSVAFWCNPISGHATLYWYQQILGQGPKLLIQFQNNGVVDDSQLPKDRFSAERLKGVDSTLKIQPAKLEDSAVYLCASSPQGLDEQFFGPGTRLTVL.

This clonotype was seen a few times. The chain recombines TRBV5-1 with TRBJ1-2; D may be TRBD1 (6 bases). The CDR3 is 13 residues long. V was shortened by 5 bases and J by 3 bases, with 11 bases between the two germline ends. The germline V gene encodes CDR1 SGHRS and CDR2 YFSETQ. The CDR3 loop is CASRRTEDYGYTF. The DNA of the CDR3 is TGCGCCAGCAGACGGACAGAAGACTATGGCTACACCTTC.

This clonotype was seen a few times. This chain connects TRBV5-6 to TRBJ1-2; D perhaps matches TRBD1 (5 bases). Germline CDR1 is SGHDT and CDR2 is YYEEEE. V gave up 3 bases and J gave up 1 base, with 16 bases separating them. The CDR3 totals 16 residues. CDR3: CASSSDMLLHNYGYTF. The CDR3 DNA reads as TGTGCCAGCAGCTCGGACATGTTGCTCCATAACTATGGCTACACCTTC.

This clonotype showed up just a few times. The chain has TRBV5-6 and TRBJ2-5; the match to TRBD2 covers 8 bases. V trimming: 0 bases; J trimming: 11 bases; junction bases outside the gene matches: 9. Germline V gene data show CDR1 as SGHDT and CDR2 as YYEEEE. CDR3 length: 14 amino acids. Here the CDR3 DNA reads TGTGCCAGCAGCTTGGAAGCGGGGGTCATGGAGCAGTACTTC. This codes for CASSLEAGVMEQYF. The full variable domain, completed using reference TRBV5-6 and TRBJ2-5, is DAGVTQSPTHLIKTRGQQVTLRCSPKSGHDTVSWYQQALGQGPQFIFQYYEEEERQRGNFPDRFSGHQFPNYSSELNVNALLLGDSALYLCASSLEAGVMEQYFGPGTRLLVL.

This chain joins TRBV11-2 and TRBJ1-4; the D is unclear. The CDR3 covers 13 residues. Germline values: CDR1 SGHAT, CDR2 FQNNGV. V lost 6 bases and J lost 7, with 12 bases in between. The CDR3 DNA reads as TGTGCCAGCAGATCCGGACGGGCTGAAAAACTGTTTTTT. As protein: CASRSGRAEKLFF.

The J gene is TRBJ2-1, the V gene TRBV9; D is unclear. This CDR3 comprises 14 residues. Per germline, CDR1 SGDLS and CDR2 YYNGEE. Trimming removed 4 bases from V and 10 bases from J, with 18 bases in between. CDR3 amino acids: CASSPRLSSEEQFF. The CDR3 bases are TGTGCCAGCAGCCCAAGACTCTCCAGTGAGGAGCAGTTCTTC.

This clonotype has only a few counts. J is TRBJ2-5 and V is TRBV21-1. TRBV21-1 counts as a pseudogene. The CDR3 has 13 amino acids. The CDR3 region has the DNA TGTGCCAGCAGCCGGGTATTACAAGAGACCCAGTACTTC. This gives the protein CASSRVLQETQYF.

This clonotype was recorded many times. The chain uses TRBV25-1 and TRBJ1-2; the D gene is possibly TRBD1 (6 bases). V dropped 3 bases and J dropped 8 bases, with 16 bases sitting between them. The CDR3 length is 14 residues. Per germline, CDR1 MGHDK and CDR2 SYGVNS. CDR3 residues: CASSEAGDYSGYTF. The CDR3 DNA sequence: TGTGCCAGCAGTGAGGCAGGGGATTATAGCGGCTACACCTTC.

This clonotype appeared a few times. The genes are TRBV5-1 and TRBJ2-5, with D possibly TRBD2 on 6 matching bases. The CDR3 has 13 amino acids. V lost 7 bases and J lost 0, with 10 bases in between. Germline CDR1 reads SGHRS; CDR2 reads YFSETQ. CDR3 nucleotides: TGCGCCAGCTTGGAGGGTTACCAAGAGACCCAGTACTTC. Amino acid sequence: CASLEGYQETQYF.

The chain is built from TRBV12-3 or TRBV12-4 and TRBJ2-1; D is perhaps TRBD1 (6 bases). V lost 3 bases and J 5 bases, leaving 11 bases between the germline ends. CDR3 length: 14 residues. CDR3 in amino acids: CASSLRQGNNEQFF. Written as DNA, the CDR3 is TGTGCCAGCAGTTTGAGGCAGGGGAACAATGAGCAGTTCTTC.

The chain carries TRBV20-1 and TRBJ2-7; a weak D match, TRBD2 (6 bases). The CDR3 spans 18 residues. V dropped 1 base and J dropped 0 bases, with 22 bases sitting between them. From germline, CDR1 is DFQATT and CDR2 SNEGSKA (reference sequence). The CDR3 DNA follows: TGCAGTGCTAGAGGGTCTACAAAAGGGGCGGGGACCTCCTACGAGCAGTACTTC. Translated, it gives CSARGSTKGAGTSYEQYF.

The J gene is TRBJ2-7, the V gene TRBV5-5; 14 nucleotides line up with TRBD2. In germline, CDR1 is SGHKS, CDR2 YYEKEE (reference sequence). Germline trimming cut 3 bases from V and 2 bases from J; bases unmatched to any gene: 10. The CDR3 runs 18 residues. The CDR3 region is CASSWGLAGAMLTYEQYF. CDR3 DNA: TGTGCCAGCAGCTGGGGACTAGCGGGGGCTATGTTGACCTACGAGCAGTACTTC.

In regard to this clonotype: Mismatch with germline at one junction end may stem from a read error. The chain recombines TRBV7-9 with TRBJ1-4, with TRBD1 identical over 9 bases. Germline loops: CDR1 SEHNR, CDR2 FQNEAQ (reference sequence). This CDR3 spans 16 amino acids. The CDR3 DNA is TGTGCCAGCAGCTTAGGTATCAGGACAGGGGATGAAAAACGGTTTTTT. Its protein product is CASSLGIRTGDEKRFF.

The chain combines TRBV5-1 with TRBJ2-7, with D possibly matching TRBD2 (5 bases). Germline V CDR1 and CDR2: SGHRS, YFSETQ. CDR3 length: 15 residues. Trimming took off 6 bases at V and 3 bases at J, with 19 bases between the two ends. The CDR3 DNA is TGCGCCAGCATCCTGCAGACCATGGCGGGCTACGAGCAGTACTTC. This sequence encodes CASILQTMAGYEQYF.

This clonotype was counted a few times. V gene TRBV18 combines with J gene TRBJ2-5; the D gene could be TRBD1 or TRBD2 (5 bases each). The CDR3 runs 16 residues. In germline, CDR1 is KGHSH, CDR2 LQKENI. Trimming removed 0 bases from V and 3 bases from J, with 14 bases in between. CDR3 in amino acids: CASSPPRGTDEETQYF. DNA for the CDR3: TGTGCCAGCTCACCACCGAGGGGCACTGATGAAGAGACCCAGTACTTC. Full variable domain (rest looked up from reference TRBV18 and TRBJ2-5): NAGVMQNPRHLVRRRGQEARLRCSPMKGHSHVYWYRQLPEEGLKFMVYLQKENIIDESGMPKERFSAEFPKEGPSILRIQQVVRGDSAAYFCASSPPRGTDEETQYFGPGTRLLVL.

For the CDR3, the DNA is TGTGCCAGCCCCCCGAGTCGAAAGCTACCTGGGGCCAACGTCCTGACTTTC. It encodes CASPPSRKLPGANVLTF. The chain recombines TRBV6-7 with TRBJ2-6; D is unclear. TRBV6-7 belongs to the ORF category, with a function that is uncertain. The length of the CDR3 is 17 residues. Trimming stripped 8 bases from V and 2 bases from J, with 19 bases between.

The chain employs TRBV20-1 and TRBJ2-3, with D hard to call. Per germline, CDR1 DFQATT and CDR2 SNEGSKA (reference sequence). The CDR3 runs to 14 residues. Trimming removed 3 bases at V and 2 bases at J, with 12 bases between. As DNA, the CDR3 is TGCAGTGCTAGCGAAGGGTGGAACACAGATACGCAGTATTTT. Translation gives CSASEGWNTDTQYF.

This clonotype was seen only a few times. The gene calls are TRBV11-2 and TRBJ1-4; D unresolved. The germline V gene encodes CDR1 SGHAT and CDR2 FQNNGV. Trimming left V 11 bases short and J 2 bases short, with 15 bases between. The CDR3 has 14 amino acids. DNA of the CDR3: TGTGCCTCCCGACCGACACTGACTAATGAAAAACTGTTTTTT. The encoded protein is CASRPTLTNEKLFF.

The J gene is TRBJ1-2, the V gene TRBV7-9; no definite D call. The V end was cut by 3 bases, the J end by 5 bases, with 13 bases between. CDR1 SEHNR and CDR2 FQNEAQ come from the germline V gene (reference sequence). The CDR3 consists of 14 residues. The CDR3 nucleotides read TGTGCCAGCAGCTTTGACCAATCCCCGTATGGCTACACCTTC. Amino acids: CASSFDQSPYGYTF. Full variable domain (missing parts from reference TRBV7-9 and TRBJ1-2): DTGVSQNPRHKITKRGQNVTFRCDPISEHNRLYWYRQTLGQGPEFLTYFQNEAQLEKSRLLSDRFSAERPKGSFSTLEIQRTEQGDSAMYLCASSFDQSPYGYTFGSGTRLTVV.

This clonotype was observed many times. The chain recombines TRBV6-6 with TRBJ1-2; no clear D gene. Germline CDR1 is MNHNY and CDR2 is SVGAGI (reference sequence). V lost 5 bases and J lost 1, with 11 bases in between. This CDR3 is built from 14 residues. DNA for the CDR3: TGTGCCAGCAGTGACACCGGTGGTAACTATGGCTACACCTTC. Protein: CASSDTGGNYGYTF.